Sequencing of this TCR beta chain was carried out in a study of OX40 agonist ivuxolimab in advanced cancers. Study-wide background: Those enrolled were approximately 87% male, with a mean age of approximately 60 years and ages from roughly 20 to 90. Three patients showed partial responses: one hepatocellular carcinoma and two cutaneous melanoma cases.

The method was immunoSEQ multiplex PCR; TCRdb's version includes in-frame clones alone and lacks a portion of them. The data contain about 90,000 clones, 75% to 90% of them singletons. CDR1 and CDR2 (germline): SGHTA, FQGNSA. The V gene lost 2 bases and the J gene lost 5 bases, with 9 bases spanning the gap. The CDR3 has 14 residues. The origin of this receptor is an adult with an advanced solid tumor such as melanoma, head and neck, liver or kidney cancer. The chain couples TRBV7-2 to TRBJ2-2; unclear D gene. The input for sequencing was CD4+ or CD8+ T cells sorted from blood, taken in a trial of the OX40 agonist ivuxolimab. CDR3 coding DNA: TGTGCCAGCAGCTTAAGTTGGCAGACCGGGGAGCTGTTTTTT. Residues: CASSLSWQTGELFF.